The TCR beta chain under discussion was sequenced for a study of tumor and adjacent non-tumor tissue in lung cancer (dated by TCRdb to the late 2010s). Regarding the complete study: Of the cohort, 11 to 12 patients had adenocarcinoma, 2 had squamous cell carcinoma and 1 had small cell lung cancer. A total of 95 million to 150 million productive TCRbeta reads were generated by sequencing, corresponding to an average of around 4 million reads per sample. The roughly 15 enrolled patients, of whom approximately 10 were men and 5 were women, were aged roughly 30 to 80 years and were diagnosed with TNM stage I to III disease. More than 25 paired specimens, one tumor and one normal lung sample per patient, were profiled by TCRbeta CDR3 sequencing. The study compared bulk TCRbeta repertoires from lung tumor tissue and matched distant non-tumor lung tissue of approximately 14 lung cancer patients.

The library was built by means of multiplex PCR. The listed sequencing device is Illumina HiSeq 2500. TCRbeta libraries were built by three rounds of nested PCR using primers (Table S4), following protocols modified from ARM-PCR. PCR products of 200-500 bp were gel-excised and purified with the QIAquick gel extraction kit before sequencing. As for the original processing: Trimmomatic was used to clean the reads, FLASH was used to merge the reads into complete CDR3 sequences, and MiTCR was used to assign the reads to V(D)J germline segments. Clonal diversity was computed as the inverse Simpson's index with VDJtools. Productive reads were defined as in-frame sequences without a premature stop codon. The public sequencing data were trimmed at Q25 with fastp and processed into clonotypes with MiXCR by TCRdb, which kept only in-frame beta chains. Rows with one shared CDR3 protein collapse into an entry with the most common genes and DNA. The V and J calls were determined by TCRdb, not by the authors. Recorded for this sample are around 76,000 distinct CDR3 sequences; more than 65% of them occurred a single time. Approximately 40% of the sample is in the top ten clones.

From the cysteine through the phenylalanine, the CDR3 covers 13 amino acids. The read is trimmed to its CDR3 DNA, 39 bases read in frame from base 1. The germline V gene provides CDR1 WSHSY and CDR2 SAAADI. Bulk unsorted tissue served as the source for RNA extraction, and RNA quality was assessed using a NanoDrop ND-1000 and an Agilent 2100. The normal lung samples consisted of distant non-tumor tissue collected more than 3 cm from the tumor edge. The donors were newly diagnosed lung cancer patients admitted for thoracic surgery in China from August to November 2014 who had not received prior chemotherapy. Patients with previous radiotherapy or chemotherapy, or with another concurrent cancer, were excluded from the study. Pieces of surgical tissue measuring about 1-2.1 cm3 were kept in RNAlater solution and held at -80 degrees C until needed. A remark on this clonotype: The clone's antigen remains unknown. A read error may account for a junction end that differs from germline.

General study outcomes and caveats: Significantly higher TCR diversity was found in younger patients, and higher tumor TCR diversity was associated with shorter overall and disease-free survival. Neither the sequencing platform nor unique molecular identifiers are named or mentioned anywhere in the methods. With only roughly 14 patients in the cohort, the authors noted that larger samples and more detailed clinical data are needed. Tumor tissue showed significantly higher TCR diversity (inverse Simpson) than normal lung tissue, at about 400 vs 150 (P = 0.0075, Mann-Whitney U test). The top 100 clones made up a significantly larger cumulative share of the repertoire in normal lung than in tumor tissue. Peripheral blood was not sequenced, so blood TCRbeta repertoires were not examined in the lung cancer patients of the study.

This sequence was found in a man between 70 and 80 years old with non-small cell lung cancer. Sequenced input: distant non-tumor lung tissue. Recombination connected TRBV10-2 to TRBJ2-3; the D match is possibly TRBD1 or TRBD2, with 6 bases aligned in each. CDR3 reads: CASKEGDTDMQYF. The base sequence is TGCGCCAGTAAGGAGGGGGACACAGATATGCAGTATTTT.